Sequencing of this T cell receptor beta chain was carried out in a study of T cell repertoires in cytomegalovirus infection. About the study: CMV epitopes that were recently identified and HLA-C-restricted were used alongside well-studied HLA-B-restricted ones. Public TCR beta signatures marked donors with CMV infection and the matching HLA. Findings and caveats of the study: Ex vivo, HLA-C-restricted CMV-specific TCR beta clonotypes prevailed over the rest of the response. Frequencies of public TCR beta families were cumulated, and this identified carriers of CMV plus the relevant HLA.

MiXCR was run by TCRdb on the reads, yielding one entry per CDR3 protein. Of about 920,000 distinct CDR3 sequences listed, about a third are singletons. CDR3 length: 15 amino acids. Trimming took 5 bases from V and 5 from J; bases not matched to a gene: 7. Per the germline V gene, CDR1 is SGHTA and CDR2 is FQGNSA. This clonotype was recorded at least ten times. Its antigen is unknown. The sequenced sample was cultured CD8+ T cells from PBMCs, obtained from culture after CMV antigen stimulation. This clonotype was sampled from a human donor in good health (CMV status not recorded). Some clones in this sample may be carry-over from other donors' samples. The chain combines TRBV7-2 with TRBJ2-5; 11 bases are a match to TRBD1. The DNA for the CDR3 is TGTGCCAGCAGCCCGCGGACAGGGGGCTTCGAGACCCAGTACTTC. Residues: CASSPRTGGFETQYF.